The 31 T cell receptor beta chains reported below all come from one sample, sequenced in a study of OX40 agonist ivuxolimab in advanced cancers. Clones were read by immunoSEQ multiplex PCR, and TCRdb kept only the in-frame ones, dropping some. The table shows approximately 70,000 clones, with roughly 80% occurring only once. The specimen comprised CD4+ or CD8+ T cells sorted from blood, sampled in a trial of the OX40 agonist ivuxolimab. These receptors all come from an adult with an advanced solid tumor such as melanoma, head and neck, liver or kidney cancer.

The V call is TRBV4-3, the J call TRBJ1-1; D gene unclear. V lost 1 base, J lost 1 base, and 28 bases lay in between. The germline V gene has CDR1 LGHNA and CDR2 YSLEER. The CDR3 runs to 21 residues. CDR3 loop: CASSQAFVWGGTSPPNTEAFF. The DNA for the CDR3 is TGCGCCAGCAGCCAAGCATTCGTTTGGGGAGGAACGTCCCCGCCGAACACTGAAGCTTTCTTT.

This sequence joins TRBV9 and TRBJ1-3, with D maybe TRBD1 (5 bases). The V end lost 4 bases, the J end lost 0 bases, and 17 bases lay between the germline ends. The CDR3 covers 17 residues. Germline V gene sequence: CDR1 SGDLS, CDR2 YYNGEE. This chain's CDR3 is CASSPRDGARSGNTIYF. The DNA of the CDR3 is TGTGCCAGCAGCCCTCGGGACGGCGCCCGCTCTGGAAACACCATATATTTT.

The chain recombines TRBV7-9 with TRBJ2-1; D is possibly TRBD1 (5 bases). Germline CDR1 and CDR2: SEHNR and FQNEAQ (reference sequence). The CDR3 totals 18 residues. The V and J ends lost 5 bases and 6 bases respectively, with 26 bases between them. CDR3 DNA sequence: TGTGCCAGCAGCCCCATGACCCATAGCTTTTGGCAGGGCAATGAGCAGTTCTTC. Translating it yields CASSPMTHSFWQGNEQFF.

J is TRBJ2-1 and V is TRBV6-5; TRBD2 matches 10 bases. The J segment lost 4 bases and the V segment lost 2 bases, leaving 5 bases of the junction unmatched. This CDR3 contains 16 residues. Germline-derived CDR1 and CDR2 are MNHEY and SVGAGI. The CDR3 region is CASSYRGLAAYNEQFF. CDR3 bases: TGTGCCAGCAGTTACCGCGGACTAGCGGCTTACAATGAGCAGTTCTTC.

The CDR3 DNA reads TGTGCCAGCAGCATACAGTCACTAGCGGGCTATGAGCAGTTCTTC. This sequence encodes CASSIQSLAGYEQFF. The genes are TRBV7-2 and TRBJ2-1; 9 nucleotides line up with TRBD2. J was trimmed by 8 bases and V by 5 bases; bases with no gene match: 10. The CDR3 runs to 15 residues. Per the germline V gene, CDR1 is SGHTA and CDR2 is FQGNSA.

This clone was seen more than once but under ten times. The rearrangement joins TRBV30 to TRBJ1-1; 7 bases line up with TRBD1. Germline loops: CDR1 GTSNPN, CDR2 SVGIG (reference sequence). This CDR3 has 16 amino acids. V dropped 4 bases and J dropped 3; count of bases not matched to a gene: 14. In DNA, the CDR3 is TGTGCCTGGATCCCCAGGGGTAAGCAGGGGGACACTGAAGCTTTCTTT. It yields the protein CAWIPRGKQGDTEAFF.

This clone was picked up a small number of times. The genes are TRBV28 and TRBJ2-7; 10 bases align to TRBD2. V was clipped by 5 bases and J by 6 bases; unmatched bases: 16. The CDR3 is 17 residues long. Germline V CDR1 and CDR2: MDHEN, SYDVKM. The CDR3 DNA is TGTGCCAGCAGTCATCAAGGCAGGGCTAGCGGGAGTCCCGAGCAGTACTTC. It is translated as CASSHQGRASGSPEQYF.

The rearrangement uses TRBV6-6 and TRBJ2-2; TRBD1 matches at 9 bases. Trimming cost V 0 bases and J 8 bases; bases outside gene matches: 4. The CDR3 runs 15 residues. Germline V CDR1 and CDR2: MNHNY, SVGAGI (reference sequence). The CDR3 is CASSYSGQGTGELFF. CDR3 bases: TGTGCCAGCAGTTACTCAGGACAGGGGACTGGGGAGCTGTTTTTT.

This clone was picked up a small number of times. The chain uses TRBV28 and TRBJ1-1; D gene ambiguous. Trimming cost V 8 bases and J 7 bases, with 17 bases left between them. CDR1 MDHEN and CDR2 SYDVKM come from the germline V gene. CDR3 length: 13 residues. In nucleotides, the CDR3 is TGTGCCAGCGCGACGGGATTCAAGATTGAAGCTTTCTTT. Translating gives CASATGFKIEAFF.

V usage is TRBV4-2 and J usage is TRBJ2-1; no clear D gene. CDR1 LGHNA and CDR2 YNFKEQ come from the germline V gene. The ends were cut back, 0 bases at V and 0 bases at J, with 12 bases in the middle. The CDR3 loop spans 17 amino acids. CDR3 DNA: TGTGCCAGCAGCCAAGACCAACGGTTAAGCTCCTACAATGAGCAGTTCTTC. Encoded protein: CASSQDQRLSSYNEQFF.

This clone has just a few counts. This rearrangement joins TRBV19 to TRBJ1-1; no clear D. CDR1 is LNHDA and CDR2 is SQIVND in the germline V gene (reference sequence). The CDR3 is made up of 10 amino acids. Trimming removed 6 bases at V and 6 bases at J, with 5 bases between. The CDR3 protein is CASRGPEAFF. CDR3 DNA sequence: TGTGCCAGTAGGGGCCCTGAAGCTTTCTTT.

The rearrangement joins TRBV28 to TRBJ2-3, with a weak D call TRBD2 (5 bases). The CDR3 contains 12 residues. The V gene lost 8 bases and the J gene lost 4 bases, with 10 bases spanning the gap. Per germline, CDR1 MDHEN and CDR2 SYDVKM. The CDR3 sequence: CASHGSADTQYF. The DNA for the CDR3 is TGTGCCAGCCATGGGAGCGCAGATACGCAGTATTTT.

The J gene is TRBJ2-2, the V gene TRBV19; 10 bases agree with TRBD2. Germline assignment: CDR1 LNHDA and CDR2 SQIVND (reference sequence). J lost 2 bases, V lost 1 base, and 7 bases had no gene match. The CDR3 has 18 amino acids. CDR3 region: CASSIGRAGGPNTGELFF. For the CDR3, the DNA is TGTGCCAGTAGTATAGGACGAGCGGGAGGGCCAAACACCGGGGAGCTGTTTTTT. The variable domain in full, with the rest retrieved from reference TRBV19 and TRBJ2-2, is DGGITQSPKYLFRKEGQNVTLSCEQNLNHDAMYWYRQDPGQGLRLIYYSQIVNDFQKGDIAEGYSVSREKKESFPLTVTSAQKNPTAFYLCASSIGRAGGPNTGELFFGEGSRLTVL.

The chain is built from TRBV6-1 and TRBJ2-5; D gene ambiguous. Germline-derived CDR1 and CDR2 are MNHNS and SASEGT. Deletions cut 0 bases from V and 5 bases from J, with 10 bases between. The CDR3 covers 14 residues. The CDR3 sequence: CASSEAVGRETQYF. CDR3 in DNA: TGTGCCAGCAGTGAAGCCGTAGGGCGGGAGACCCAGTACTTC.

The CDR3 region is CASSPLPGAHEQFF. CDR3 DNA: TGTGCCAGCAGCCCGCTCCCGGGAGCGCATGAGCAGTTCTTC. This rearrangement joins TRBV7-3 to TRBJ2-1, with a possible D match to TRBD2 (6 bases). Germline V gives CDR1 SGHTA, CDR2 FQGTGA. The CDR3 runs 14 residues. V lost 5 bases to trimming and J lost 8 bases, with 16 bases between them.

The rearrangement uses TRBV27 and TRBJ1-5; no firm D call. The CDR3 length is 16 residues. Germline V gene lookup returns CDR1 MNHEY and CDR2 SMNVEV (reference sequence). V was pared by 5 bases and J by 0 bases, with 14 bases between. The CDR3 is CASSRLAADSNQPQHF. The CDR3 nucleotides read TGTGCCAGCAGTCGCCTGGCAGCGGATAGCAATCAGCCCCAGCATTTT.

The rearrangement joins TRBV10-2 to TRBJ1-4; the D is unclear. The germline CDR1 and CDR2 sequences are WSHSY and SAAADI. Trimming removed 4 bases at V and 10 bases at J, with 4 bases between. The CDR3 extends over 10 amino acids. CDR3 DNA sequence: TGCGCCAGCAGTGCCGGAAAACTGTTTTTT. This encodes CASSAGKLFF.

The chain joins TRBV7-2 to TRBJ2-2; no clear D gene. This CDR3 region has 12 residues. The V and J ends lost 5 bases and 6 bases respectively, with 7 bases between them. The V gene's germline CDR1 is SGHTA and CDR2 FQGNSA. CDR3 loop: CASSLLSGELFF. As DNA, the CDR3 is TGTGCCAGCAGCCTATTGTCCGGGGAGCTGTTTTTT.

The genes are TRBV10-3 and TRBJ1-2; 10 bases align to TRBD1. The germline V gene encodes CDR1 ENHRY and CDR2 SYGVKD. Germline trimming cut 7 bases from V and 4 bases from J; bases unmatched to any gene: 12. This CDR3 spans 16 amino acids. The CDR3 is CAIKGTGANATYGYTF. CDR3 DNA sequence: TGTGCCATCAAGGGGACAGGGGCGAACGCTACCTATGGCTACACCTTC.

This clone showed up just a few times. This chain uses TRBV10-2 with TRBJ1-3; unclear D gene. CDR1 and CDR2 (germline): WSHSY, SAAADI. The CDR3 contains 13 residues. V was clipped by 6 bases and J by 4 bases, with 10 bases between them. The CDR3, as DNA: TGCGCCAGCAGCCGGGAGCAGGGAAACACCATATATTTT. Translated, it gives CASSREQGNTIYF.

Turning to this clone: The same CDR3 arises from other DNA sequences in this sample as well. The chain uses TRBV5-6 and TRBJ2-5; D gene uncertain. Per germline, CDR1 SGHDT and CDR2 YYEEEE. The CDR3 is made up of 13 amino acids. The V end lost 0 bases, the J end lost 3 bases, and 6 bases lay between the germline ends. This chain's CDR3 is CASSLELKETQYF. The CDR3 DNA is TGTGCCAGCAGCTTGGAGCTCAAAGAGACCCAGTACTTC.

J is TRBJ1-2 and V is TRBV5-4, with TRBD1 matching 8 bases. V lost 5 bases, J lost 1 base, and 10 bases stayed unmatched. This CDR3 is 16 amino acids long. CDR1 is SGHNT and CDR2 is YYREEE in the germline V gene (reference sequence). As DNA, the CDR3 is TGTGCCAGCAGGGCTCAAGAGACAGGGGTTAACTATGGCTACACCTTC. This gives the protein CASRAQETGVNYGYTF.

This clone occurred once. The chain links TRBV30 to TRBJ2-3; 7 nucleotides match TRBD2. With 4 bases clipped from V and 4 bases from J, the junction kept 14 bases outside the gene matches. Germline loops: CDR1 GTSNPN, CDR2 SVGIG (reference sequence). CDR3 length: 16 amino acids. CDR3 region: CAWTPEETSLPDTQYF. The CDR3 DNA is TGTGCCTGGACCCCGGAAGAGACTAGCCTCCCAGATACGCAGTATTTT.

The CDR3, as DNA: TGTGCCATCAGTCCGAGTACAGGGGGCGCGGGGGAGCAGTACGTC. Translation gives CAISPSTGGAGEQYV. This chain connects TRBV10-3 to TRBJ2-7, with 9 nucleotides matching TRBD1. CDR1 is ENHRY, CDR2 SYGVKD, per germline. Unmatched junction bases numbered 12, after V lost 5 bases and J lost 7 bases. This CDR3 has 15 residues.

The chain is built from TRBV18 and TRBJ1-2; D unresolved. Germline V gene sequence: CDR1 KGHSH, CDR2 LQKENI. The ends were cut back, 6 bases at V and 0 bases at J, with 14 bases in the middle. The CDR3 sequence is 15 residues long. The CDR3 nucleotides are TGTGCCAGCTCCCCGGGTGGAATAGCTAACTATGGCTACACCTTC. As protein: CASSPGGIANYGYTF.

The chain is built from TRBV19 and TRBJ2-3; a possible D gene is TRBD2 (5 bases). The germline CDR1 and CDR2 sequences are LNHDA and SQIVND (reference sequence). V was pared by 1 base and J by 2 bases, with 7 bases between. This CDR3 is built from 14 residues. This CDR3 is CASSIALATDTQYF. The CDR3 DNA reads TGTGCCAGTAGTATAGCGCTAGCCACAGATACGCAGTATTTT.

Comment on this clone: A junction boundary mismatches the germline segment, possibly from a read error. The rearrangement joins TRBV5-3 to TRBJ2-7; tentatively, D is TRBD2 (5 bases). TRBV5-3 is recorded as an ORF, its role being uncertain. The length of the CDR3 is 14 residues. CDR3 nucleotides: TGTGCCAGCAGCTTGAGAGGGAGTGATTACGAGCAGTACTTC. Translation: CASSLRGSDYEQYF.

In DNA, the CDR3 is TGTGCCAGCAGCTTAGCGGGAGGGAACAATGAGCAGTTCTTC. Amino acids: CASSLAGGNNEQFF. V is TRBV7-2 and J is TRBJ2-1; 7 bases map to TRBD2. Trimming at V came to 0 bases and at J to 5 bases, leaving 1 base not matched to a gene. The CDR3 consists of 14 residues. CDR1 and CDR2 from the germline V gene are SGHTA and FQGNSA.

This sequence joins TRBV19 and TRBJ1-1, with D unclear. This CDR3 is built from 15 residues. CDR1 LNHDA and CDR2 SQIVND come from the germline V gene (reference sequence). V was cut by 1 base and J by 0 bases, with 9 bases left in between. The CDR3 DNA sequence: TGTGCCAGTAGTATAGGGATCCCAATGAACACTGAAGCTTTCTTT. Protein product: CASSIGIPMNTEAFF.

The rearrangement joins TRBV6-5 to TRBJ2-1; TRBD2 agrees at 12 bases. J lost 5 bases, V lost 4 bases, and 6 bases had no gene match. Germline V gene lookup returns CDR1 MNHEY and CDR2 SVGAGI. The CDR3 is made up of 16 amino acids. The CDR3 reads CASSLLAGGWDNEQFF. The CDR3 DNA sequence: TGTGCCAGCAGTTTACTAGCGGGGGGTTGGGACAATGAGCAGTTCTTC.

The DNA of the CDR3 is TGCAGCGTCTCCCTCTCAGGGGGCGGGAATCAGCCCCAGCATTTT. Residues: CSVSLSGGGNQPQHF. The chain uses TRBV29-1 and TRBJ1-5; 8 bases line up with TRBD1. There are 15 residues in the CDR3. Germline V gene lookup returns CDR1 SQVTM and CDR2 ANQGSEA. Unmatched junction bases numbered 11, after V lost 6 bases and J lost 4 bases. The entire variable domain, with the rest obtained from reference TRBV29-1 and TRBJ1-5, is as follows: SAVISQKPSRDICQRGTSLTIQCQVDSQVTMMFWYRQQPGQSLTLIATANQGSEATYESGFVIDKFPISRPNLTFSTLTVSNMSPEDSSIYLCSVSLSGGGNQPQHFGDGTRLSIL.